These 24 T cell receptor beta chains came from one sample sequenced in a study of blood T cell repertoires in COVID-19 (dated by TCRdb to 2018 to 2021). Library creation used the immunoSEQ multiplex PCR assay. The source is immuneACCESS, and TCRdb retained only in-frame sequences with V and J called. Part of the clones is not carried over; for the studies checked, unresolved V genes explain less than half of this, and the remainder is unexplained. This sample is represented by approximately 410,000 clones; about nine tenths of them were singletons. The top ten constitute almost 1.5% of the sample. Sequenced: peripheral blood. Receptors originate from a woman in her twenties or thirties with active or convalescent COVID-19.

The chain combines TRBV5-8 with TRBJ1-1; D uncertain. Germline assignment: CDR1 SGHTS and CDR2 YDEGEE. Trimming took 2 bases from V and 0 from J, leaving 8 bases between them. The CDR3 is made up of 14 amino acids. DNA of the CDR3: TGTGCCAGCAGCTTCGGTCCCATGAACACTGAAGCTTTCTTT. It encodes CASSFGPMNTEAFF. Filled out from reference TRBV5-8 and TRBJ1-1, the complete variable domain reads EAGVTQSPTHLIKTRGQQATLRCSPISGHTSVYWYQQALGLGLQFLLWYDEGEERNRGNFPPRFSGRQFPNYSSELNVNALELEDSALYLCASSFGPMNTEAFFGQGTRLTVV.

The table lists this clone with a count of one. This chain joins TRBV18 and TRBJ2-1; 11 bases fit TRBD1. The CDR3 has 14 residues. Germline trimming cut 4 bases from V and 9 bases from J; bases unmatched to any gene: 5. Germline V gene lookup returns CDR1 KGHSH and CDR2 LQKENI. The CDR3 DNA sequence: TGTGCCAGCTCACTCGGACAGGGGGCTGTTGAGCAGTTCTTC. This codes for CASSLGQGAVEQFF.

In DNA, the CDR3 is TGCGCCAGCAGCTTGGAGGACAGGAGTTCTCGCGAGCAGTACTTC. As protein: CASSLEDRSSREQYF. The chain recombines TRBV5-1 with TRBJ2-7; 7 bases agree with TRBD1. Germline trimming cut 0 bases from V and 6 bases from J; bases unmatched to any gene: 9. The CDR3 spans 15 residues. Per the germline V gene, CDR1 is SGHRS and CDR2 is YFSETQ.

The chain couples TRBV3-1 (or the pseudogene TRBV3-2) to TRBJ2-1, with TRBD2 matching over 7 bases. J lost 1 base, V lost 4 bases, and 4 bases had no gene match. This CDR3 is 15 amino acids long. Per the germline V gene, CDR1 is LGHDT and CDR2 is YNNKEL (reference sequence). The CDR3 loop is CASSLTSESYNEQFF. The CDR3 bases are TGTGCCAGCAGCCTAACTAGCGAATCCTACAATGAGCAGTTCTTC.

This chain uses TRBV5-1 with TRBJ1-1; D unresolved. CDR1 is SGHRS and CDR2 is YFSETQ in the germline V gene. V lost 4 bases, J lost 5 bases, and 12 bases lay in between. The CDR3 spans 13 residues. As DNA, the CDR3 is TGCGCCAGCAGCCGGCGGGGAGGAACTGAAGCTTTCTTT. Amino acids: CASSRRGGTEAFF.

The chain carries TRBV5-6 and TRBJ1-1; D gene uncertain. The germline V and J ends were trimmed by 2 bases and 8 bases, with 13 bases remaining between them. This CDR3 is 13 amino acids long. Germline values: CDR1 SGHDT, CDR2 YYEEEE. The CDR3 sequence is CASSFGQAAEAFF. The CDR3 DNA is TGTGCCAGCAGCTTCGGCCAGGCTGCCGAAGCTTTCTTT.

This chain connects TRBV15 to TRBJ2-5; D is uncertain. V shed 2 bases and J shed 2 bases, with 6 bases lying between them. CDR1 and CDR2 (germline): LNHNV, YYDKDF (reference sequence). The CDR3 loop spans 13 amino acids. The CDR3 nucleotides read TGTGCCACCAGCAGACAGGATCAAGAGACCCAGTACTTC. This sequence encodes CATSRQDQETQYF.

The rearrangement joins TRBV7-9 to TRBJ2-7; D might be TRBD1 (5 bases). The CDR3 has 13 amino acids. V lost 7 bases, J lost 6 bases, and 16 bases lay in between. Germline CDR1 SEHNR, CDR2 FQNEAQ (reference sequence). CDR3 sequence: CASTKGQGSEQYF. The CDR3 region has the DNA TGTGCCAGCACCAAAGGGCAGGGTTCCGAGCAGTACTTC.

This chain joins TRBV19 and TRBJ2-2; 9 bases line up with TRBD1. The length of the CDR3 is 18 residues. Per germline, CDR1 LNHDA and CDR2 SQIVND (reference sequence). Trimming took 3 bases from V and 7 from J; bases not matched to a gene: 15. CDR3 DNA sequence: TGTGCCAGTAGTATCCCCCTACAGGGGGCAAATTCTGGCGGGGAGCTGTTTTTT. Residues: CASSIPLQGANSGGELFF. The complete variable domain, with remaining parts taken from reference TRBV19 and TRBJ2-2, reads DGGITQSPKYLFRKEGQNVTLSCEQNLNHDAMYWYRQDPGQGLRLIYYSQIVNDFQKGDIAEGYSVSREKKESFPLTVTSAQKNPTAFYLCASSIPLQGANSGGELFFGEGSRLTVL.

CDR3 sequence reads: CASSLYGQHYGYTF. CDR3 nucleotides: TGTGCCAGCAGTTTATACGGACAGCACTATGGCTACACCTTC. The chain recombines TRBV27 with TRBJ1-2, with D perhaps TRBD1 (6 bases). V lost 1 base to trimming and J lost 3 bases, with 9 bases between them. The germline V gene has CDR1 MNHEY and CDR2 SMNVEV (reference sequence). CDR3 size: 14 residues.

The chain combines TRBV2 with TRBJ1-2, with 9 bases that match TRBD1. The junction had 3 bases not matched to a gene; V was cut back by 3 bases and J by 1 base. Germline assignment: CDR1 SNHLY and CDR2 FYNNEI. The CDR3 spans 15 residues. CDR3 sequence reads: CASSEDRGYNYGYTF. In DNA, the CDR3 is TGTGCCAGCAGTGAGGACAGGGGATATAACTATGGCTACACCTTC.

J is TRBJ2-2 and V is TRBV3-1 (or the pseudogene TRBV3-2); maybe TRBD1 (5 bases). The germline V and J ends were trimmed by 2 bases and 6 bases, with 7 bases remaining between them. Germline CDR1 is LGHDT and CDR2 is YNNKEL (reference sequence). The CDR3 totals 13 residues. CDR3 residues: CASSQLGAGELFF. As DNA, the CDR3 is TGTGCCAGCAGCCAATTAGGGGCCGGGGAGCTGTTTTTT.

This rearrangement joins TRBV3-1 (or the pseudogene TRBV3-2) to TRBJ2-5; TRBD2 matches at 7 bases. The CDR3 spans 16 residues. Germline trimming cut 0 bases from V and 2 bases from J; bases unmatched to any gene: 6. Germline-derived CDR1 and CDR2 are LGHDT and YNNKEL (reference sequence). CDR3 loop: CASSQDGTGGQETQYF. The CDR3 bases are TGTGCCAGCAGCCAAGATGGCACGGGAGGACAAGAGACCCAGTACTTC.

V gene TRBV10-2 combines with J gene TRBJ2-3; D gene unclear. Trimming took 2 bases from V and 3 from J, leaving 3 bases between them. CDR3 length equals 12 residues. Germline V gene sequence: CDR1 WSHSY, CDR2 SAAADI. The CDR3 DNA is TGCGCCAGCAGTGAGCTAACAGATACGCAGTATTTT. It specifies CASSELTDTQYF.

The V gene is TRBV10-2, the J gene TRBJ2-2; unclear D gene. The CDR3 is made up of 13 amino acids. Germline V gene lookup returns CDR1 WSHSY and CDR2 SAAADI. Trimming left V 3 bases short and J 4 bases short, with 6 bases between. CDR3 in DNA: TGCGCCAGCAGTGAACAGAGCACCGGGGAGCTGTTTTTT. Protein product: CASSEQSTGELFF.

The CDR3, as DNA: TGTGCCTGGAGTGGCGGAGCCGGGGCCAACGTCCTGACTTTC. This codes for CAWSGGAGANVLTF. The V call is TRBV30, the J call TRBJ2-6; the D is unclear. The CDR3 totals 14 residues. Germline assignment: CDR1 GTSNPN and CDR2 SVGIG (reference sequence). V was pared by 1 base and J by 4 bases, with 8 bases between.

The CDR3 here is CASSFFNEQFF. CDR3 sequence (DNA): TGTGCCAGCAGTTTCTTCAATGAGCAGTTCTTC. The chain links TRBV27 to TRBJ2-1; the D is unclear. Trimming took 3 bases from V and 6 from J, leaving 3 bases between them. Germline V gene data show CDR1 as MNHEY and CDR2 as SMNVEV (reference sequence). The CDR3 loop spans 11 amino acids.

The rearrangement uses TRBV2 and TRBJ1-1; D call uncertain. V shed 4 bases and J shed 0 bases, with 9 bases lying between them. The CDR3 is 14 amino acids. CDR1 is SNHLY and CDR2 is FYNNEI in the germline V gene. CDR3 nucleotides: TGTGCCAGCAGTGTGGGCAGACTGAACACTGAAGCTTTCTTT. This translates into CASSVGRLNTEAFF.

V is TRBV6-5 and J is TRBJ1-5; 7 bases are shared with TRBD1. J was trimmed by 0 bases and V by 8 bases; bases with no gene match: 4. The germline V gene encodes CDR1 MNHEY and CDR2 SVGAGI. This CDR3 is built from 14 residues. The CDR3 loop is CASAGGFSNQPQHF. CDR3 DNA sequence: TGTGCCAGCGCAGGGGGGTTTAGCAATCAGCCCCAGCATTTT.

Here the CDR3 DNA reads TGTGCCAGTCAAGCGGAATACACCGGGGAGCTGTTTTTT. This translates into CASQAEYTGELFF. The chain recombines TRBV19 with TRBJ2-2; D might be TRBD2 (5 bases). This CDR3 spans 13 amino acids. Germline lookup yields CDR1 LNHDA and CDR2 SQIVND (reference sequence). Trimming took off 8 bases at V and 3 bases at J, with 10 bases between the two ends.

The rearrangement links TRBV5-4 to TRBJ1-2; 10 bases are a match to TRBD1. This CDR3 has 14 amino acids. Germline values: CDR1 SGHNT, CDR2 YYREEE (reference sequence). V trimming: 5 bases; J trimming: 9 bases; junction bases outside the gene matches: 10. The CDR3 spells CASSGTGAPMSYTF. In nucleotides, the CDR3 is TGTGCCAGCAGTGGGACAGGGGCCCCTATGAGCTACACCTTC.

This clone was observed once. The V gene is TRBV5-1, the J gene TRBJ2-2; D may be TRBD1 (6 bases). V lost 4 bases and J lost 5, with 12 bases in between. Germline loops: CDR1 SGHRS, CDR2 YFSETQ. This CDR3 spans 14 amino acids. The CDR3 DNA follows: TGCGCCAGCAGCAGTCGGACAGCGACCGGGGAGCTGTTTTTT. It yields the protein CASSSRTATGELFF.

The chain recombines TRBV5-4 with TRBJ2-1; 11 positions match TRBD2. With 0 bases clipped from V and 3 bases from J, the junction kept 11 bases outside the gene matches. Germline V gene data show CDR1 as SGHNT and CDR2 as YYREEE (reference sequence). This CDR3 is built from 19 residues. The CDR3 sequence: CASSLGGGLAAPIYNEQFF. DNA of the CDR3: TGTGCCAGCAGCTTGGGGGGGGGACTAGCGGCACCAATCTACAATGAGCAGTTCTTC.

The V and J genes are TRBV3-1 (or the pseudogene TRBV3-2) and TRBJ1-2, with no clear D. The CDR3 extends over 12 amino acids. The V end was cut by 3 bases, the J end by 3 bases, with 5 bases between. The V gene's germline CDR1 is LGHDT and CDR2 YNNKEL (reference sequence). The CDR3 DNA is TGTGCCAGCAGCCACGGGGACTATGGCTACACCTTC. This codes for CASSHGDYGYTF.